The T cell receptor (beta chain) described here comes from a study of CXCR4 blockade with PD-1 therapy in pancreatic cancer. Findings and limits, study-wide: Tumor clonality averaged roughly 0.15 versus 0.05 in healthy blood, not predicting survival.

Clones were read by immunoSEQ multiplex PCR, and TCRdb kept only the in-frame ones, dropping some. The data contain 4,000 to 6,500 clones, around 50% of them singletons. Worth noting for this clone: The antigen is not known.

Trimming took off 8 bases at V and 0 bases at J, with 11 bases between the two ends. The germline gives CDR1 WSHSY, CDR2 SAAADI. The CDR3 is made up of 14 amino acids. The chain combines TRBV10-2 with TRBJ2-4; possibly TRBD1 for D (5 bases). The sequenced sample was tumor tissue. The TCR was taken from a human donor with pancreatic ductal adenocarcinoma. The CDR3 loop is CASSRTLAKNIQYF. The CDR3 coding sequence is TGCGCCAGCTCCCGGACATTAGCCAAAAACATTCAGTACTTC.